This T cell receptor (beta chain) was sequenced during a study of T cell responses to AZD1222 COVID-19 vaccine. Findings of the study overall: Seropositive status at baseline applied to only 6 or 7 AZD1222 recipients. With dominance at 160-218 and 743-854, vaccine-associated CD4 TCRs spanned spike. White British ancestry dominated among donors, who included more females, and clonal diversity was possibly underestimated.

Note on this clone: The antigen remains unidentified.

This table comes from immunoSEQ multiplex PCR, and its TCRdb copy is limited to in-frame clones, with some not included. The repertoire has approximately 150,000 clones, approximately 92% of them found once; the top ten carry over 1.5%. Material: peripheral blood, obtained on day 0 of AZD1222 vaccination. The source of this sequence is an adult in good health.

The CDR3 reads CASSPEGPVYNEQFF. In DNA form, the CDR3 reads TGCGCCAGCAGTCCCGAGGGCCCGGTGTACAATGAGCAGTTCTTC. The rearrangement joins TRBV10-2 to TRBJ2-1; D is perhaps TRBD2 (5 bases). The germline V and J ends were trimmed by 5 bases and 4 bases, with 15 bases remaining between them. Germline CDR1 and CDR2: WSHSY and SAAADI. This CDR3 is built from 15 residues.